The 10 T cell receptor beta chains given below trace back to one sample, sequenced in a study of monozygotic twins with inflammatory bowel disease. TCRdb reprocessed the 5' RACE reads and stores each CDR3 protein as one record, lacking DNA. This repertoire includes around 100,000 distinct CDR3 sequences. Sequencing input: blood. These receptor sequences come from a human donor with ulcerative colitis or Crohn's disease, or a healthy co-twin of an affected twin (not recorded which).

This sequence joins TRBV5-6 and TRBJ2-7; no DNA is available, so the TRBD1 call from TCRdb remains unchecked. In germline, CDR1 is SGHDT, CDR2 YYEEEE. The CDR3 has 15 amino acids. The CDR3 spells CASSPQGRGTYEQYF. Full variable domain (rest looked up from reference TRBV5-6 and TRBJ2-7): DAGVTQSPTHLIKTRGQQVTLRCSPKSGHDTVSWYQQALGQGPQFIFQYYEEEERQRGNFPDRFSGHQFPNYSSELNVNALLLGDSALYLCASSPQGRGTYEQYFGPGTRLTVT.

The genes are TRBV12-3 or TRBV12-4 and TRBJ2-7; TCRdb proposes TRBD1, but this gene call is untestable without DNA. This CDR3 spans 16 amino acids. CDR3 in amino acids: CASSLAVGGGSYEQYF.

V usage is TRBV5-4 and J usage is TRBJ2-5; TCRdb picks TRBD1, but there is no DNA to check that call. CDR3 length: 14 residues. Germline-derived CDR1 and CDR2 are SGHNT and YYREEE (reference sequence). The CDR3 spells CASGQRTNQETQYF.

The CDR3 protein is CASSLETEAFF. V is TRBV12-3 or TRBV12-4 and J is TRBJ1-1. This CDR3 is built from 11 residues.

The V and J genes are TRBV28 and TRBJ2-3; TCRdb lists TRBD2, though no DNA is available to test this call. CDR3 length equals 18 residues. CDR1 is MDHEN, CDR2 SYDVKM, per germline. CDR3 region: CASRERGVLAGGADTQYF.

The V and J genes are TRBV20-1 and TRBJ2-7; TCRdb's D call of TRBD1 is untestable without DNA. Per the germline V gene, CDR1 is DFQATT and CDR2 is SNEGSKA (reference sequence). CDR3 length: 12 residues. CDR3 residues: CSDRGKTYEQYF.

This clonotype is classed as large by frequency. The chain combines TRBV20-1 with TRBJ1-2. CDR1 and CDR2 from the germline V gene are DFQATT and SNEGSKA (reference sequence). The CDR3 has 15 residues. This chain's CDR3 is CSAGGRAYFYYGYTF.

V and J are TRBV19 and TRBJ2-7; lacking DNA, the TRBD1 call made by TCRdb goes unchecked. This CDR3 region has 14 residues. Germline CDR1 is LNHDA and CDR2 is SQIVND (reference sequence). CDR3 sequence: CASSTWTEPYERYF. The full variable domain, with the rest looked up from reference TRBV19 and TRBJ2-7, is DGGITQSPKYLFRKEGQNVTLSCEQNLNHDAMYWYRQDPGQGLRLIYYSQIVNDFQKGDIAEGYSVSREKKESFPLTVTSAQKNPTAFYLCASSTWTEPYERYFGPGTRLTVT.

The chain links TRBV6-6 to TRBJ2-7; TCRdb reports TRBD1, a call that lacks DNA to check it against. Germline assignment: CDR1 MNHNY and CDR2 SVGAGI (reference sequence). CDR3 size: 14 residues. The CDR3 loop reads CASSHRDGVAEQYF.

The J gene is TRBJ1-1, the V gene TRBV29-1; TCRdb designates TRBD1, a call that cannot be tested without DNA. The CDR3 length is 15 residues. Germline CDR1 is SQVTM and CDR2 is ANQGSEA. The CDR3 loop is CSVRDRGRLGTEAFF.